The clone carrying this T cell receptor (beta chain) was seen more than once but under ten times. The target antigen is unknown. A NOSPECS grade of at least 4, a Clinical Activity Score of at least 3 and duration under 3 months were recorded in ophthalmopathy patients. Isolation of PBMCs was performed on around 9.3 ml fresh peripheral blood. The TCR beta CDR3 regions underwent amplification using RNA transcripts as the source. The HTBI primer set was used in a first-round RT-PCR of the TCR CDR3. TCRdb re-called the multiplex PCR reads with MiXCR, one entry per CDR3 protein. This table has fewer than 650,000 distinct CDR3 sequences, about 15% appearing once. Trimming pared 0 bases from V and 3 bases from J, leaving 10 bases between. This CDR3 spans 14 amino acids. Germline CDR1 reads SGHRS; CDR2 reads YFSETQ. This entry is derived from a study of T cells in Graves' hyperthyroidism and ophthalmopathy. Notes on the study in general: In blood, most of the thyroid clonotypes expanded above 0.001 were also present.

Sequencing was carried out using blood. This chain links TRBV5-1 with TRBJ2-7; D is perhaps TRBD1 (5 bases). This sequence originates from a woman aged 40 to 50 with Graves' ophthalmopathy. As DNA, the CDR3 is TGCGCCAGCAGCTTGGCCGCAGGGTTCTACGAGCAGTACTTC. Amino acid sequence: CASSLAAGFYEQYF. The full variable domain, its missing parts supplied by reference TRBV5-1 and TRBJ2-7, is KAGVTQTPRYLIKTRGQQVTLSCSPISGHRSVSWYQQTPGQGLQFLFEYFSETQRNKGNFPGRFSGRQFSNSRSEMNVSTLELGDSALYLCASSLAAGFYEQYFGPGTRLTVT.